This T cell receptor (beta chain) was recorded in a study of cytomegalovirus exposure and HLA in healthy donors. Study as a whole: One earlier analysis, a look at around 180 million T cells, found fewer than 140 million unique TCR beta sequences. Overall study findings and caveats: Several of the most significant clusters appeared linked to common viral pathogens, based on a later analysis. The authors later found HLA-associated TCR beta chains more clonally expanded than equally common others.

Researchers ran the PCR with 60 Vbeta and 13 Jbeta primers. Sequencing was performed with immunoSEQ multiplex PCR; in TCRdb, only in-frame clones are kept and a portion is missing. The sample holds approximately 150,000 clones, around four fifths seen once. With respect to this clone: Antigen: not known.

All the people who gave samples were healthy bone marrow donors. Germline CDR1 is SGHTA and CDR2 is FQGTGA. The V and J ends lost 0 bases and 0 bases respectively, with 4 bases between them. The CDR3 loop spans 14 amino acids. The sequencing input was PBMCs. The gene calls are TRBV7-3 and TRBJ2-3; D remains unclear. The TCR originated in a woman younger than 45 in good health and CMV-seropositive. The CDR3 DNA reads TGTGCCAGCAGCTTAACCACTAGCACAGATACGCAGTATTTT. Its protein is CASSLTTSTDTQYF.